The 17 T cell receptor beta chains in this list originate from one sample, sequenced in a study of control samples from healthy donors and cancer patients. The table came from immunoSEQ multiplex PCR; TCRdb's copy has only in-frame clones and leaves some out. Of 65,000 to 95,000 clones listed, around 87% are singletons. Sequencing was carried out using blood. These receptor sequences come from a man over 45 in good health.

This chain joins TRBV5-1 and TRBJ2-3, with TRBD1 as a possible D gene (6 bases). From germline, CDR1 is SGHRS and CDR2 YFSETQ. V was pared by 1 base and J by 3 bases, with 9 bases between. CDR3 length: 14 amino acids. The CDR3 loop reads CASSLLQGTDTQYF. The CDR3 DNA reads as TGCGCCAGCAGCTTGTTGCAGGGGACAGATACGCAGTATTTT.

This chain connects TRBV5-1 to TRBJ2-3; 11 nucleotides align to TRBD2. The J segment lost 3 bases and the V segment lost 0 bases, leaving 3 bases of the junction unmatched. Germline lookup yields CDR1 SGHRS and CDR2 YFSETQ. The CDR3 sequence is 16 residues long. The CDR3 region is CASSLVASGGTDTQYF. In nucleotides, the CDR3 is TGCGCCAGCAGCTTGGTGGCTAGCGGGGGGACAGATACGCAGTATTTT.

The chain employs TRBV3-1 (or the pseudogene TRBV3-2) and TRBJ2-1; possibly TRBD1 or TRBD2 for D (5 bases each). The CDR3 is 11 amino acids. The germline V and J ends were trimmed by 6 bases and 12 bases, with 12 bases remaining between them. CDR1 LGHDT and CDR2 YNNKEL come from the germline V gene (reference sequence). CDR3 sequence (DNA): TGTGCCAGCAGTGGAGGTGGGGGGCAGTTCTTC. Residues: CASSGGGGQFF.

This clone was counted once. V is TRBV5-3 and J is TRBJ1-6; TRBD1 agrees at 9 bases. TRBV5-3 is an open reading frame whose function is uncertain. This CDR3 is 19 amino acids long. J gave up 9 bases and V 4 bases, and 20 bases lay outside the gene matches. The DNA of the CDR3 is TGTGCCAGAAGCAATAACAGGGGGCCTTCCCCTTTGGAAGGTTCACCCCTCCACTTT. It translates to CARSNNRGPSPLEGSPLHF.

The chain employs TRBV3-1 (or the pseudogene TRBV3-2) and TRBJ2-1, with D possibly TRBD1 on 5 matching bases. The germline gives CDR1 LGHDT, CDR2 YNNKEL (reference sequence). V shed 7 bases and J shed 9 bases, with 13 bases lying between them. The CDR3 covers 12 residues. The CDR3 DNA sequence: TGTGCCAGCACTCTAGGGGCAGGTGAGCAGTTCTTC. Protein: CASTLGAGEQFF.

The chain carries TRBV24-1 and TRBJ2-1; 8 nucleotides agree with TRBD1. This CDR3 is 15 amino acids long. Looked up from germline, CDR1 is KGHDR and CDR2 is SFDVKD. Germline trimming cut 3 bases from V and 4 bases from J; bases unmatched to any gene: 4. Here the CDR3 reads CATSDPQGVYNEQFF. The CDR3 coding sequence is TGTGCCACCAGTGATCCACAGGGGGTTTACAATGAGCAGTTCTTC.

There are many counts of this clone. This sample includes further DNA sequences coding for the same CDR3. The genes are TRBV7-2 and TRBJ1-2; D is unresolved. V was pared by 2 bases and J by 2 bases, with 6 bases between. The CDR3 runs 13 residues. Germline CDR1 reads SGHTA; CDR2 reads FQGNSA. The CDR3 nucleotides read TGTGCCAGCAGCTTAAGACGGAACTATGGCTACACCTTC. Protein: CASSLRRNYGYTF.

The genes are TRBV5-1 and TRBJ2-1, with TRBD2 matching over 8 bases. The germline V gene encodes CDR1 SGHRS and CDR2 YFSETQ. V lost 1 base and J lost 6; bases outside the gene matches: 9. This CDR3 has 16 residues. Here the CDR3 DNA reads TGCGCCAGCAGCTTGTCCCCGGGAGGGCCGGGCAATGAGCAGTTCTTC. It is translated as CASSLSPGGPGNEQFF.

The CDR3 sequence is CARKARGTGNTIYF. The CDR3 DNA sequence: TGTGCCAGGAAAGCACGGGGGACAGGAAACACCATATATTTT. The genes are TRBV6-5 and TRBJ1-3, with D possibly TRBD1 on 6 matching bases. This CDR3 is built from 14 residues. The germline V gene encodes CDR1 MNHEY and CDR2 SVGAGI. V dropped 9 bases and J dropped 4 bases, with 16 bases sitting between them.

CDR3 nucleotide sequence: TGTGCCAGCAGCCAAATGGCTAGCGGCACAGATACGCAGTATTTT. It encodes CASSQMASGTDTQYF. The chain carries TRBV3-1 (or the pseudogene TRBV3-2) and TRBJ2-3; a possible D gene is TRBD2 (6 bases). The CDR3 loop spans 15 amino acids. Per germline, CDR1 LGHDT and CDR2 YNNKEL (reference sequence). V was pared by 2 bases and J by 1 base, with 10 bases between.

The chain couples TRBV7-9 to TRBJ2-2; 7 nucleotides line up with TRBD2. The CDR3 is made up of 15 amino acids. Germline CDR1 SEHNR, CDR2 FQNEAQ (reference sequence). V lost 6 bases and J lost 4; bases outside the gene matches: 8. CDR3 region: CASSSLATITGELFF. The CDR3 DNA reads as TGTGCCAGCAGTTCACTAGCGACTATCACCGGGGAGCTGTTTTTT.

In regard to this clone: Distinct nucleotide sequences in the sample also encode this CDR3. The rearrangement links TRBV7-2 to TRBJ1-5; a possible D gene is TRBD1 (6 bases). Trimming removed 1 base at V and 6 bases at J, with 10 bases between. The CDR3 totals 14 residues. Germline V CDR1 and CDR2: SGHTA, FQGNSA. The CDR3 spells CASSLGGGGQPQHF. CDR3 bases: TGTGCCAGCAGCTTAGGAGGGGGGGGTCAGCCCCAGCATTTT.

This chain's CDR3 is CASSPSAVGQFF. For the CDR3, the DNA is TGTGCCAGCAGCCCATCGGCCGTGGGGCAGTTCTTC. This sequence joins TRBV11-1 and TRBJ2-1; D unclear. Germline lookup yields CDR1 SGHAT and CDR2 FQDESV (reference sequence). The CDR3 has 12 amino acids. Trimming pared 5 bases from V and 12 bases from J, leaving 14 bases between.

The CDR3 region has the DNA TGTGCCAGCAGTTACAATTCCTATGGCTACACCTTC. This sequence encodes CASSYNSYGYTF. J is TRBJ1-2 and V is TRBV6-5; D uncertain. The germline V and J ends were trimmed by 2 bases and 4 bases, with 5 bases remaining between them. The CDR3 is made up of 12 amino acids. Germline loops: CDR1 MNHEY, CDR2 SVGAGI.

The V and J genes are TRBV14 and TRBJ1-1; 7 positions agree with TRBD1. Germline CDR1 and CDR2: SGHDN and FVKESK. With 5 bases clipped from V and 4 bases from J, the junction kept 7 bases outside the gene matches. CDR3 size: 14 residues. As DNA, the CDR3 is TGTGCCAGCAGCAGTGGGACAGCGGCCACTGAAGCTTTCTTT. Residues: CASSSGTAATEAFF. The complete variable domain, with remaining parts taken from reference TRBV14 and TRBJ1-1, reads EAGVTQFPSHSVIEKGQTVTLRCDPISGHDNLYWYRRVMGKEIKFLLHFVKESKQDESGMPNNRFLAERTGGTYSTLKVQPAELEDSGVYFCASSSGTAATEAFFGQGTRLTVV.

The J gene is TRBJ1-1, the V gene TRBV2; 7 nucleotides match TRBD1. The germline gives CDR1 SNHLY, CDR2 FYNNEI. The CDR3 consists of 14 residues. With 6 bases clipped from V and 5 bases from J, the junction kept 9 bases outside the gene matches. CDR3 coding DNA: TGTGCCAGCAGGGCCGGGACAGCAAAAACTGAAGCTTTCTTT. It translates to CASRAGTAKTEAFF. Using reference TRBV2 and TRBJ1-1 for the parts outside the CDR3, the full variable domain is EPEVTQTPSHQVTQMGQEVILRCVPISNHLYFYWYRQILGQKVEFLVSFYNNEISEKSEIFDDQFSVERPDGSNFTLKIRSTKLEDSAMYFCASRAGTAKTEAFFGQGTRLTVV.

V usage is TRBV19 and J usage is TRBJ1-2; the D is unclear. Germline assignment: CDR1 LNHDA and CDR2 SQIVND (reference sequence). This CDR3 spans 12 amino acids. V dropped 7 bases and J dropped 7 bases, with 13 bases sitting between them. The CDR3 region has the DNA TGTGCCAGTACTGAAGGGAATGGTGGCTACACCTTC. This codes for CASTEGNGGYTF.